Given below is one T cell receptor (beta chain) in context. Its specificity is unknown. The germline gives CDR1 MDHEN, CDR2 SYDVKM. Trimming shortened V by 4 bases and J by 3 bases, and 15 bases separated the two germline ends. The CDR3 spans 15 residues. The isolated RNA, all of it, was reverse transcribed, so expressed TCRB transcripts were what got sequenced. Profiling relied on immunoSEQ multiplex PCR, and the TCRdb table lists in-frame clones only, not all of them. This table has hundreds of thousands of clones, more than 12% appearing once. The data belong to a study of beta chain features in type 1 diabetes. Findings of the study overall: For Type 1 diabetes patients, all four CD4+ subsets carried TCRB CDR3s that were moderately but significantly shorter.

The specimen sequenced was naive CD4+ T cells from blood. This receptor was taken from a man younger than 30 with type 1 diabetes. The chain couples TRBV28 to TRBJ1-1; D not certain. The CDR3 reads CASSSGNLRDTEAFF. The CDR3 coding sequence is TGTGCCAGCAGTTCAGGAAATTTAAGGGACACTGAAGCTTTCTTT. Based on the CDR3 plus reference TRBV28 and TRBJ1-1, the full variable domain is DVKVTQSSRYLVKRTGEKVFLECVQDMDHENMFWYRQDPGLGLRLIYFSYDVKMKEKGDIPEGYSVSREKKERFSLILESASTNQTSMYLCASSSGNLRDTEAFFGQGTRLTVV.